Described below is a single T cell receptor beta chain sequence and its context. Its matching antigen is unknown. Only in-frame clones appear in the TCRdb table, and some are missing; sequencing was by immunoSEQ multiplex PCR. The data show tens of thousands of clones, around 94% seen once. These data are taken from a study of T cells in localized non-small cell lung cancer. Findings of the study overall: Appearing in adjacent lung were a median 57 of the top 100 tumor clones.

The sequencing here drew on peripheral blood, taken before any cancer treatment. This receptor was obtained from a female donor of 60 years or more with stage I lung adenocarcinoma.

The CDR3 protein is CASTPNRVPTYNEQFF. DNA of the CDR3: TGTGCCAGCACCCCAAACAGAGTGCCCACCTACAATGAGCAGTTCTTC. J is TRBJ2-1 and V is TRBV7-8; D gene ambiguous. The CDR3 runs to 16 residues. Trimming removed 7 bases at V and 2 bases at J, with 18 bases between. The germline CDR1 and CDR2 sequences are SGHVS and FQNEAQ.